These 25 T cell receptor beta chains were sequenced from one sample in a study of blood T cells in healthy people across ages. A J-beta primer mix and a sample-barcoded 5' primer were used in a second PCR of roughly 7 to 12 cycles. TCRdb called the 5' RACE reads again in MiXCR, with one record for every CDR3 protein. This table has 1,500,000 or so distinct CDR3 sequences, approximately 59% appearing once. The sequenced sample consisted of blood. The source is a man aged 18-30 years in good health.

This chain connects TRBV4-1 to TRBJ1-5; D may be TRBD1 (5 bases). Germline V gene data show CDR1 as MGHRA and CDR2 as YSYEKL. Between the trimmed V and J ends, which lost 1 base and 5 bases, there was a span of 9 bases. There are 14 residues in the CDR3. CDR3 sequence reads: CASSQAWGHQPQHF. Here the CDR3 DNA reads TGCGCCAGCAGCCAAGCCTGGGGCCATCAGCCCCAGCATTTT.

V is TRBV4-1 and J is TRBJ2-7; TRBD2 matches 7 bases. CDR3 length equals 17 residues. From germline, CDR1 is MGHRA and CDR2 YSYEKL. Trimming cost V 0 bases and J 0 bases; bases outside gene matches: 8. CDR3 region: CASSQDNLGGNSYEQYF. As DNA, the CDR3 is TGCGCCAGCAGCCAAGACAATCTCGGGGGGAACTCCTACGAGCAGTACTTC.

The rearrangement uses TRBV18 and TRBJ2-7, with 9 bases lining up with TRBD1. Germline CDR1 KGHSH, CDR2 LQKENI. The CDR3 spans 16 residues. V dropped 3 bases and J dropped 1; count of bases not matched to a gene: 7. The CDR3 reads CASSPLGGTGSYEQYF. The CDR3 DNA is TGTGCCAGCTCACCCCTTGGAGGGACAGGGTCCTACGAGCAGTACTTC.

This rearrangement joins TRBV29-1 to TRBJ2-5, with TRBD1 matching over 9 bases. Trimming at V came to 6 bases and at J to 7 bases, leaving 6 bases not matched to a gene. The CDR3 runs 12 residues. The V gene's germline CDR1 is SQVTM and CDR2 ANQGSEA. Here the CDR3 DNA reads TGCAGCGTAGGGACAGGGCAGGGGACCCAGTACTTC. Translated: CSVGTGQGTQYF.

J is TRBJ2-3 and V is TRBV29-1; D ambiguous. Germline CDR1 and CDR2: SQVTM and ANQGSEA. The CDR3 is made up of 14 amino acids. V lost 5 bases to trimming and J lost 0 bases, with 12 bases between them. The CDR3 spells CSVLIGASTDTQYF. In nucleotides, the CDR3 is TGCAGCGTTCTGATAGGAGCTAGCACAGATACGCAGTATTTT.

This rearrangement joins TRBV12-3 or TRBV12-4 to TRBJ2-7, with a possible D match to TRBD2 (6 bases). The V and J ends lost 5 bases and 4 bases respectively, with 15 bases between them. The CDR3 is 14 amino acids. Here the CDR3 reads CASSHSAGVYEQYF. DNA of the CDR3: TGTGCCAGCAGTCATTCAGCGGGCGTATACGAGCAGTACTTC.

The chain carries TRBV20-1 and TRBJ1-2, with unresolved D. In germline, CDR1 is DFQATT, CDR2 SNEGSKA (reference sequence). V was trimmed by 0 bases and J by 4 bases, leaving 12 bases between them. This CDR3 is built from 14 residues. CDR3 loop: CSARDGRIVYGYTF. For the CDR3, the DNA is TGCAGTGCTAGAGACGGACGGATTGTCTATGGCTACACCTTC.

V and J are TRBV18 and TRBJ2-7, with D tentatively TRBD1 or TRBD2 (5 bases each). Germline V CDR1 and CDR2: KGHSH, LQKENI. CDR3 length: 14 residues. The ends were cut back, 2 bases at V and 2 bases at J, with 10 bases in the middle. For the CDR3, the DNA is TGTGCCAGCTCACCAGAGGGGATTCCCTACGAGCAGTACTTC. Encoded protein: CASSPEGIPYEQYF.

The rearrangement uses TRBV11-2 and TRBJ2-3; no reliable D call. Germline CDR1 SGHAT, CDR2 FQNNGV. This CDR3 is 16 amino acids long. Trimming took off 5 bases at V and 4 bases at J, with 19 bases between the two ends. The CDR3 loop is CASSRSSSLGPDTQYF. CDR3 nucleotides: TGTGCCAGCAGCCGGAGCAGCTCTCTGGGCCCAGATACGCAGTATTTT.

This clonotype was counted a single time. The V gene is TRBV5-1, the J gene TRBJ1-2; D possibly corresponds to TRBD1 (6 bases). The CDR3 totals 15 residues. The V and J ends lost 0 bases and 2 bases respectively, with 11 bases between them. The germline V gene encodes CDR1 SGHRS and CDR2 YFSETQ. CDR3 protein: CASSLGDTNNYGYTF. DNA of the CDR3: TGCGCCAGCAGCTTGGGGGACACCAACAACTATGGCTACACCTTC.

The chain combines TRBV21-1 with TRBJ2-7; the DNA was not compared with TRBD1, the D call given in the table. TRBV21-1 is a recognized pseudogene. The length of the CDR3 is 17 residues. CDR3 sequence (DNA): TGTGCCAGCAGCAGGTCAGGGGGGGACTTCTTATCCTACGAGCAGTACTTC. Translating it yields CASSRSGGDFLSYEQYF.

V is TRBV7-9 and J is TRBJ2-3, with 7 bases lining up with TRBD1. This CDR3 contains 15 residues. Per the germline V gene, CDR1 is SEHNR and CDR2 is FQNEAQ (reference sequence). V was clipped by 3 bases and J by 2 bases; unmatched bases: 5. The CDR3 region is CASSLGQPVTDTQYF. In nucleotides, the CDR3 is TGTGCCAGCAGCTTGGGACAGCCCGTCACAGATACGCAGTATTTT.

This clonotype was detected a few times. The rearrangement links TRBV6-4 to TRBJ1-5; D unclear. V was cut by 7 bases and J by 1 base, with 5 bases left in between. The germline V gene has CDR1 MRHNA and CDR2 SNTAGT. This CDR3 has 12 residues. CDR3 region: CASTESNQPQHF. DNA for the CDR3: TGTGCCAGCACCGAGAGCAATCAGCCCCAGCATTTT.

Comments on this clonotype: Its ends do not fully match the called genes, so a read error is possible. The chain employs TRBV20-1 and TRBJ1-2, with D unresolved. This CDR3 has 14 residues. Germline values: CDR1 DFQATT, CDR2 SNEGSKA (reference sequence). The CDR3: CSTSLVRTNYGYTF. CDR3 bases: TGCAGTACTAGTCTGGTCAGAACTAACTATGGCTACACCTTC.

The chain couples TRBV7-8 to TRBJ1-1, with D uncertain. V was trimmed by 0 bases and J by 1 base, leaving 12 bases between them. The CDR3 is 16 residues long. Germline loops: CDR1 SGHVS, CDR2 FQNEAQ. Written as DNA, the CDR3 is TGTGCCAGCAGCTTAGCTTACGGCCTTCAGAACACTGAAGCTTTCTTT. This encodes CASSLAYGLQNTEAFF.

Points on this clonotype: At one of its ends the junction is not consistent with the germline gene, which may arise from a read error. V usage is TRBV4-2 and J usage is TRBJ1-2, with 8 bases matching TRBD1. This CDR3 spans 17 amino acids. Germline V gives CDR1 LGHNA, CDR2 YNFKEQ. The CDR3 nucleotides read TGTGCCAGCAGCCAAGGAGAGGGGCAGACAGGGGTATATGGCTCCACCTTC. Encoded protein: CASSQGEGQTGVYGSTF.

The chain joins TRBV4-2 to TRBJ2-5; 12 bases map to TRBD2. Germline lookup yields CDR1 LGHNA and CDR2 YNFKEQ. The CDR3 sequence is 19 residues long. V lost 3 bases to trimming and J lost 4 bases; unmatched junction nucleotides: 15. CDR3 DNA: TGTGCCAGCAGCCAGCGAGGTGCTAGCGGGGGGGTAGTTGGAGAGACCCAGTACTTC. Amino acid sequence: CASSQRGASGGVVGETQYF.

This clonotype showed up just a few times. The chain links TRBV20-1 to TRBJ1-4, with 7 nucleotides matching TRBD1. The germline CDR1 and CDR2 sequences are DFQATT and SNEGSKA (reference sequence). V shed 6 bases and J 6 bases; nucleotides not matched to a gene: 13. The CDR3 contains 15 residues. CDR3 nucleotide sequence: TGCAGTGCCCTTGGACAAGGGGGCTTAGATGAAAAACTGTTTTTT. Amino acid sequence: CSALGQGGLDEKLFF.

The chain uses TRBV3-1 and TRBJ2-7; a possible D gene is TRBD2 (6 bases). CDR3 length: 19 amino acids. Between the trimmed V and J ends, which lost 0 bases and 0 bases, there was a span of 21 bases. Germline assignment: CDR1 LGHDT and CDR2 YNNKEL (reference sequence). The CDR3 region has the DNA TGTGCCAGCAGCCAAGATAATCTTAGGGGTAAGCGGGCCTCCTACGAGCAGTACTTC. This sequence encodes CASSQDNLRGKRASYEQYF.

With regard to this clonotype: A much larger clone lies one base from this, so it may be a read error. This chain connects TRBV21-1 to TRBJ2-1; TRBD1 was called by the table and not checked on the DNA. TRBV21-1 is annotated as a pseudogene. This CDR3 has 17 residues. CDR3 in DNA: TGTGCCAGCGACCGACAGGGGGCTAGCGGGGCTAACAATGAGCAGTCCTTC. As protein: CASDRQGASGANNEQSF.

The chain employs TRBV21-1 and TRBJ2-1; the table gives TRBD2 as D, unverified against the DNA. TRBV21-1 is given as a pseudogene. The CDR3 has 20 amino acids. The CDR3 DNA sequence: TGTGCCAGCAGCAAAGTCAGGACTAGCGGATACACCCGCTCCTACAATGAGCAGTTCTTC. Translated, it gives CASSKVRTSGYTRSYNEQFF.

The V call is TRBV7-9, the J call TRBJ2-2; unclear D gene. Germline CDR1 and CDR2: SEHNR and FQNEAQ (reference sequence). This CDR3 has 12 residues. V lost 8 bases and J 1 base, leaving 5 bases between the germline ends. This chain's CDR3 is CASDLNTGELFF. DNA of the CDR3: TGTGCCAGCGACTTGAACACCGGGGAGCTGTTTTTT.

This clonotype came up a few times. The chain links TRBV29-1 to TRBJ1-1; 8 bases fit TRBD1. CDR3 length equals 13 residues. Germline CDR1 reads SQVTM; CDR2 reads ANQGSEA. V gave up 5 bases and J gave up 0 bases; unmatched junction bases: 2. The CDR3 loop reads CSVRQGLNTEAFF. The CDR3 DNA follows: TGCAGCGTTAGACAGGGGTTGAACACTGAAGCTTTCTTT.

Here the CDR3 DNA reads TGCAGCGTTGAAACTACTAGCGGGGGGGAGTACAATGAGCAGTTCTTC. This encodes CSVETTSGGEYNEQFF. V and J are TRBV29-1 and TRBJ2-1; 13 nucleotides agree with TRBD2. The J segment lost 4 bases and the V segment lost 2 bases, leaving 5 bases of the junction unmatched. The CDR3 length is 16 residues. In germline, CDR1 is SQVTM, CDR2 ANQGSEA.

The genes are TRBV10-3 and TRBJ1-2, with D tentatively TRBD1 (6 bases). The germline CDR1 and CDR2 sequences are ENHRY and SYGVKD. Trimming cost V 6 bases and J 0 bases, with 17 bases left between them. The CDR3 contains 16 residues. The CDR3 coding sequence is TGTGCCATCAGCATCCACGCGGACAGCGCTAACTATGGCTACACCTTC. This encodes CAISIHADSANYGYTF.